These T cell receptor beta chains were read from a single sample in a study of blood T cell repertoires in COVID-19. Sequencing was performed with immunoSEQ multiplex PCR; in TCRdb, only in-frame clones are kept and a portion is missing. The sample carries about 60,000 clones, 70% to 90% recorded once. The specimen sequenced was peripheral blood. The receptors come from a man in his sixties with acute or convalescent COVID-19. Each CDR3 is given with its conserved first and last residue. Fields, in order: J gene, V gene, CDR3 protein.

TRBJ2-1	TRBV11-2	CASSLARPTDEQFF
TRBJ2-3	TRBV28	CTTRGSRTDTQYF
TRBJ1-4	TRBV5-8	CASSLMTGRPEKLFF
TRBJ2-1	TRBV5-1	CASSFLGTGGNEQFF
TRBJ2-2	TRBV10-2	CASSRAGMGTGELFF
TRBJ1-6	TRBV6-5	CASFVDRGNSPLHF
TRBJ1-2	TRBV6-1	CASSEFRYTGGGYTF
TRBJ2-5	TRBV27	CASSFARGETQYF
TRBJ2-2	TRBV21-1	CASSWRNTGLTGELFF
TRBJ1-1	TRBV12-3/TRBV12-4	CASSPSVNTEAFF
TRBJ1-1	TRBV18	CASSPVRGTEAFF
TRBJ2-5	TRBV5-1	CASSDSGKETQYF
TRBJ2-3	TRBV27	CASSFSHISTDTQYF
TRBJ1-3	TRBV15	CATSRESSGNTIYF
TRBJ2-3	TRBV28	CASRVTSGRTDTQYF
TRBJ2-7	TRBV9	CASSPRPSEGGFYEQYF
TRBJ1-3	TRBV5-1	CASSLTGAGNTIYF
TRBJ1-2	TRBV7-6	CASSRRFGGSLSYGYTF
TRBJ2-7	TRBV28	CASSFPGDWDSYEQYF
TRBJ2-7	TRBV7-9	CASSSRGSYEQYF
TRBJ2-1	TRBV28	CASRQEEYPGLGYNEQFF
TRBJ1-1	TRBV6-6	CASSGTANTEAFF
TRBJ1-1	TRBV5-1	CASSPLSLGQGLGNTEAFF
TRBJ1-2	TRBV4-1	CASSQFSGQGGGGYTF
TRBJ2-1	TRBV10-2	CASSAPGLAGAGEQFF
TRBJ1-2	TRBV19	CASSIKGGDNYGYTF
TRBJ2-7	TRBV2	CASSPRQGSGEQYF
TRBJ1-2	TRBV7-9	CASSSGSGTAYGYTF
TRBJ1-5	TRBV11-2	CASSLVGTTNGGQPQHF
TRBJ2-7	TRBV5-1	CASSLTGKAGDEQYF
TRBJ1-2	TRBV29-1	CSVTPHGGKEYGYTF
TRBJ2-1	TRBV5-1	CASSPSGTGHYNEQFF
TRBJ1-1	TRBV7-2	CASSFPDTEAFF
TRBJ2-3	TRBV10-3	CAISEGLSGSTDTQYF
TRBJ2-7	TRBV27	CASSLGLAGVYEQYF
TRBJ2-7	TRBV14	CASSQASRYYEQYF